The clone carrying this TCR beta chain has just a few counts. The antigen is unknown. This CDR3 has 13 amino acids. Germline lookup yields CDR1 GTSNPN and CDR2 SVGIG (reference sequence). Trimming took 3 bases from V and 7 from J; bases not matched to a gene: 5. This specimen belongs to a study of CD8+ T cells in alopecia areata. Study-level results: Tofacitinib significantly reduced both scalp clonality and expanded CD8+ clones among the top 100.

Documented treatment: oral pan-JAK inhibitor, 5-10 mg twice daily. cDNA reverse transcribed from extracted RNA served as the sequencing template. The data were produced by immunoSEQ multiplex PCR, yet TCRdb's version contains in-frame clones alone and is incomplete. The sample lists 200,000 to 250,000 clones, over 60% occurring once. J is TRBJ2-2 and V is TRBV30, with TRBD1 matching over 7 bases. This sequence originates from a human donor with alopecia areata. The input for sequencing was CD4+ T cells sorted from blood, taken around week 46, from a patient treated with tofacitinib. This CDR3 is CAWSRTGDGELFF. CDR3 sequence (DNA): TGTGCCTGGAGCCGAACAGGGGACGGGGAGCTGTTTTTT.